This T cell receptor beta chain is drawn from a study of shared T cell receptors in the human thymus. Repertoires were generated with immunoSEQ multiplex PCR, while TCRdb's copy carries only in-frame clones and drops some. The sample yields about 540,000 clones, around 78% seen once. These data are also associated with another study on human thymus T cells. According to that study: It was healthy Finnish infants having corrective surgery for congenital heart defects who were the donors. Thymus was obtained from resections taken during corrective heart surgery. Seemingly biased V and J gene usage marked thymic and blood repertoires. Highly overlapping thymic repertoires in unrelated individuals were reported by related research.

Source material: thymocytes. This clonotype originated in a boy in the first two years of life with a congenital heart defect.

The chain's CDR3 is CASSLAQGARCQPQHF. CDR3 DNA sequence: TGCGCCAGCAGCTTGGCACAGGGGGCGCGGTGTCAGCCCCAGCATTTT. The chain carries TRBV5-1 and TRBJ1-5; the match to TRBD1 covers 9 bases. Unmatched junction bases numbered 7, after V lost 0 bases and J lost 6 bases. Germline CDR1 and CDR2: SGHRS and YFSETQ. The CDR3 covers 16 residues.